Listed below are T cell receptor beta chains from one sample, sequenced in a study of yellow fever vaccine responses in identical twins. MiXCR, run by TCRdb on the RT-PCR reads, gives a single entry per CDR3 protein. The repertoire holds about 18,000 distinct CDR3 sequences, with roughly two thirds as singletons. The sample here was T cells from blood (PBMCs), unsorted or a sorted subset (not recorded which), taken before or after yellow fever vaccination (not recorded which). These receptors were obtained from a woman aged 18 to 35 who received the yellow fever vaccine. The CDR3 runs from the conserved cysteine through the conserved F or W. The order of the fields is D gene, CDR3 length, clone size, J gene, V gene, CDR3 protein, CDR3 DNA. A D gene is named only where the DNA matches it firmly. A row's size may be missing; if present it is once, few, many or a size class.

- 16 - TRBJ1-5 TRBV27 CASRRMGDSSNQPQHF TGTGCCAGCAGACGGATGGGGGATAGTAGCAATCAGCCCCAGCATTTT
TRBD2 17 - TRBJ2-1 TRBV19 CASSPPRTSWAYNEQFF TGTGCCAGTAGTCCACCCCGGACTAGCTGGGCCTACAATGAGCAGTTCTTC
- 15 - TRBJ1-5 TRBV12-3/TRBV12-4 CASGTLSSLNQPQHF TGTGCCAGCGGTACCTTGAGTTCCCTAAATCAGCCCCAGCATTTT
TRBD2 13 - TRBJ2-1 TRBV10-3 CAINSGRGNEQFF TGTGCCATCAATAGCGGGAGGGGGAATGAGCAGTTCTTC
- 14 - TRBJ2-1 TRBV20-1 CSAPLRDHYNEQFF TGCAGTGCTCCATTGCGGGACCACTACAATGAGCAGTTCTTC
- 14 few TRBJ2-1 TRBV7-6 CASHPMTTINEQFF TGTGCCAGCCACCCTATGACGACAATCAATGAGCAGTTCTTC
- 16 once TRBJ2-7 TRBV11-3 CASSFDPGTSTYEQYF TGTGCCAGCAGCTTCGACCCCGGGACTTCTACCTACGAGCAGTACTTC
- 14 - TRBJ2-5 TRBV4-2 CASSHRQAEETQYF TGTGCCAGCAGCCATAGACAGGCTGAAGAGACCCAGTACTTC
TRBD2 18 few TRBJ2-2 TRBV28 CASSLRTRLAGRTGELFF TGTGCCAGCAGTTTACGGACCCGACTAGCGGGGCGCACCGGGGAGCTGTTTTTT
- 15 - TRBJ2-1 TRBV6-2/TRBV6-3 CASSYGRVDFNEQFF TGTGCCAGCAGTTACGGCAGGGTGGACTTCAATGAGCAGTTCTTC
TRBD1 15 - TRBJ2-4 TRBV5-1 CASSHNAGGKNIQYF TGCGCCAGCAGCCACAATGCAGGGGGCAAAAACATTCAGTACTTC
- 11 - TRBJ2-3 TRBV10-2 CATSTTDTQYF TGCGCCACCTCCACCACAGATACGCAGTATTTT
- 17 - TRBJ2-1 TRBV2 CASSGMVGSTSYNEQFF TGTGCCAGCAGTGGGATGGTAGGGTCCACCTCCTACAATGAGCAGTTCTTC
TRBD2 14 - TRBJ2-1 TRBV24-1 CATSATGRHNEQFF TGTGCCACCAGTGCTACCGGGAGGCACAATGAGCAGTTCTTC
- 15 few TRBJ2-7 TRBV14 CASSRQTTGPYEQYF TGTGCCAGCAGCCGACAAACAACAGGGCCCTACGAGCAGTACTTC
- 11 - TRBJ2-3 TRBV29-1 CSAAGTDTQYF TGCAGCGCTGCCGGCACAGATACGCAGTATTTT
TRBD2 19 few TRBJ2-3 TRBV11-1 CASSGVPRWLAGGTDTQYF TGTGCCAGCAGCGGGGTACCTCGTTGGCTAGCGGGAGGAACAGATACGCAGTATTTT
- 17 - TRBJ1-5 TRBV10-3 CAISEQERLYSNQPQHF TGTGCCATCAGTGAACAAGAACGCCTCTATAGCAATCAGCCCCAGCATTTT
- 12 few TRBJ2-1 TRBV11-2 CASSLEREKQFF TGTGCCAGCAGCTTAGAGCGGGAAAAGCAGTTCTTC
- 10 - TRBJ2-5 TRBV25-1 CASSGETQYF TGTGCCAGCAGTGGAGAGACCCAGTACTTC
- 10 - TRBJ2-7 TRBV12-3/TRBV12-4 CASAAYEQYF TGTGCCAGCGCCGCTTACGAGCAGTACTTC
TRBD2 14 - TRBJ2-7 TRBV13 CASSLAGGPYEQYF TGTGCCAGCAGCTTAGCGGGAGGGCCGTACGAGCAGTACTTC
- 13 once TRBJ2-2 TRBV5-6 CASSPRVSGELFF TGTGCCAGCAGCCCCAGGGTCTCCGGGGAGCTGTTTTTT
- 14 - TRBJ1-1 TRBV12-3/TRBV12-4 CASSQAGMNTEAFF TGTGCCAGCAGTCAGGCAGGTATGAACACTGAAGCTTTCTTT
- 15 - TRBJ2-1 TRBV11-2 CASRGRARVDNEQFF TGTGCCAGCAGAGGTCGAGCGAGGGTAGACAATGAGCAGTTCTTC
TRBD1 12 - TRBJ1-2 TRBV29-1 CSTRQGGDGYTF TGCAGCACACGACAGGGTGGGGACGGCTACACCTTC
TRBD2 16 few TRBJ2-1 TRBV7-1 CASSPASSGLAYEQFF TGTGCCAGCAGCCCCGCCAGTTCGGGACTAGCATACGAGCAGTTCTTC
- 13 - TRBJ1-2 TRBV16 CASSQRRDGVYTF TGTGCCAGCAGCCAACGCAGGGACGGGGTCTACACCTTC
- 11 few TRBJ1-2 TRBV2 CASTVHYGYTF TGTGCCAGCACCGTACACTATGGCTACACCTTC
TRBD1 17 few TRBJ2-3 TRBV11-2 CASSPTRDRDYTDTQYF TGTGCCAGCAGCCCCACCCGGGACAGGGACTACACAGATACGCAGTATTTT
TRBD2 15 few TRBJ2-3 TRBV10-1 CASSAGTSGADTQYF TGCGCCAGCAGTGCCGGGACTAGCGGCGCAGATACGCAGTATTTT
TRBD1 15 - TRBJ2-7 TRBV10-1 CASSPRGLLRYEQYF TGCGCCAGCAGTCCCAGGGGGCTGCTTAGGTACGAGCAGTACTTC
TRBD2 18 - TRBJ2-7 TRBV29-1 CSVEDQGTSGEYRYEQYF TGCAGCGTTGAAGACCAAGGGACTAGCGGGGAATATCGCTACGAGCAGTACTTC
- 12 - TRBJ2-2 TRBV7-3 CASNLGTGELFF TGTGCCAGCAATCTGGGCACCGGGGAGCTGTTTTTT
- 14 - TRBJ1-5 TRBV3-1 CASSQLYSNQPQHF TGTGCCAGCAGCCAACTCTATAGCAATCAGCCCCAGCATTTT
- 15 - TRBJ1-1 TRBV15 CATSRGGGMNTEAFF TGTGCCACCAGCAGGGGCGGTGGGATGAACACTGAAGCTTTCTTT
- 14 - TRBJ2-7 TRBV14 CASSQFGRFYEQYF TGTGCCAGCAGCCAATTCGGCAGATTCTACGAGCAGTACTTC
- 13 - TRBJ2-3 TRBV18 CASSRVGTDTQYF TGTGCCAGCTCACGGGTCGGCACAGATACGCAGTATTTT
- 13 - TRBJ1-5 TRBV12-3/TRBV12-4 CASSYTGAQPQHF TGTGCCAGCAGTTACACAGGAGCTCAGCCCCAGCATTTT
- 14 - TRBJ2-5 TRBV6-2/TRBV6-3 CASSNNLGQETQYF TGTGCCAGCAGTAACAACCTTGGACAAGAGACCCAGTACTTC
- 16 - TRBJ2-2 TRBV5-4 CASSPGWGTNTGELFF TGTGCCAGCAGCCCTGGGTGGGGGACGAACACCGGGGAGCTGTTTTTT
TRBD1 14 - TRBJ1-3 TRBV2 CASSRMDRADTIYF TGTGCCAGCAGTCGAATGGACAGGGCGGACACCATATATTTT
- 13 - TRBJ2-1 TRBV29-1 CSVVTGEWYEQFF TGCAGCGTTGTTACGGGGGAGTGGTATGAGCAGTTCTTC
- 13 - TRBJ1-6 TRBV20-1 CSAVGVFNSPLHF TGCAGTGCTGTGGGGGTTTTCAATTCACCCCTCCACTTT
- 15 - TRBJ2-1 TRBV28 CASSYTGLEMNEQFF TGTGCCAGCAGTTACACAGGGTTAGAAATGAATGAGCAGTTCTTC
- 14 - TRBJ1-6 TRBV3-1 CASSQVGGSAPLHF TGTGCCAGCAGCCAAGTTGGGGGGTCAGCACCCCTCCACTTT
TRBD2 14 - TRBJ2-5 TRBV11-1 CASSFPGGQETQYF TGTGCCAGCAGTTTTCCCGGGGGGCAAGAGACCCAGTACTTC
- 15 - TRBJ2-7 TRBV18 CASSPPGGQSYEQYF TGTGCCAGCTCACCACCCGGGGGACAGTCCTACGAGCAGTACTTC
TRBD1 16 few TRBJ2-2 TRBV4-1 CASSQPGTGGTVELFF TGCGCCAGCAGCCAACCCGGGACAGGGGGAACGGTGGAGCTGTTTTTT
- 13 - TRBJ2-3 TRBV7-2 CASSIPPGDTQYF TGTGCCAGCAGCATCCCCCCCGGGGATACGCAGTATTTT
- 14 - TRBJ2-2 TRBV2 CASPRDGNTGELFF TGTGCCAGCCCCCGGGACGGAAACACCGGGGAGCTGTTTTTT
TRBD1 16 - TRBJ2-1 TRBV11-3 CASSFSGTGRFGEQFF TGTGCCAGCAGCTTCTCCGGGACAGGGAGGTTTGGTGAGCAGTTCTTC
TRBD1 17 - TRBJ1-2 TRBV3-1 CASSQELIQGEEYGYTF TGTGCCAGCAGCCAAGAACTAATCCAGGGGGAGGAATATGGCTACACCTTC